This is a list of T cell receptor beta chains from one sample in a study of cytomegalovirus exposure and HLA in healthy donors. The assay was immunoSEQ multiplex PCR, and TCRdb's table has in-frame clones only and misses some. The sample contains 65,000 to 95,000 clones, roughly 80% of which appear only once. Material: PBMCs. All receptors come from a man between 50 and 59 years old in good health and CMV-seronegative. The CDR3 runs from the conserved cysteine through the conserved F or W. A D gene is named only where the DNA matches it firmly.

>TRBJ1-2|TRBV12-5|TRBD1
CASGFPETGTVGYTF
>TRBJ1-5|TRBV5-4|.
CASSFGFSNQPQHF
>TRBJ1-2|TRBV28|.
CASSLGQVGGYTF
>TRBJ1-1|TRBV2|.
CASSLTRGAGRDFF
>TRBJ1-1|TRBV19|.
CASSFSHRDYNEAFF
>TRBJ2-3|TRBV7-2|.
CASSFLGSRTDTQYF
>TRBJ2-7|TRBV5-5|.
CASSRTPRQEQYF
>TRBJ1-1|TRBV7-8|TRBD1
CASSLRTGNTEAFF
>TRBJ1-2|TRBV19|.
CATQDLANYGYTF
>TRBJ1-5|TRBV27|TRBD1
CASRTTTGGYSNQPQHF
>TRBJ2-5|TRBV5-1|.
CASSLAGDETQYF
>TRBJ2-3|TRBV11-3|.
CASSSRTDTQYF
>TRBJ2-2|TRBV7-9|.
CASSPNPTVFANTGELFF
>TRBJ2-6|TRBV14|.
CASPTTGGARRANVLTF
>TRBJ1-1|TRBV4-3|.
CASSQEPHTVTEAFF
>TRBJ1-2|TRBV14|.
CASSPLGGSRNGYTF
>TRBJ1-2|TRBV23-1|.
CASFHSHREDYTF
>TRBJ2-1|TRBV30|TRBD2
CAWSSNERGVYNEQFF
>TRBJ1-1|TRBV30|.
CAWIRQGLNTEAFF
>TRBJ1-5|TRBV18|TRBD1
CASSPQGQHNQPQHF
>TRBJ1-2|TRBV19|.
CASSRGGLGLYGYTF
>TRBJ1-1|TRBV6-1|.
CASSELTAEAFF
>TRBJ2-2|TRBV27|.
CASRDWAENGELFF
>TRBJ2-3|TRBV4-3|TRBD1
CASSQERGQGATDTQYF
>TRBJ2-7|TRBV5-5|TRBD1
CASSSRPDRVYEQYF
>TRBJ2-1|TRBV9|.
CASSPRGVDYNEQFF
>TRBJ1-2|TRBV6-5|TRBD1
CASHRGLAYGYTF
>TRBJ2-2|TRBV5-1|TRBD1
CASSAPGQEGGGELFF
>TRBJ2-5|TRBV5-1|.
CASSSRVRETQYF
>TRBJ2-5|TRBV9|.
CASRGAAETQYF
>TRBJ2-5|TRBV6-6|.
CASSYPTGMGGTQYF
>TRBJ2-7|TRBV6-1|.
CASRDSALYEQYF
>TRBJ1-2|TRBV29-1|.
CSTSKGGTDLYGYTF
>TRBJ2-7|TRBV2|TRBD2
CASRSERTSGYEQYF
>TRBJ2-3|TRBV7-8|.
CASSLALDTQYF
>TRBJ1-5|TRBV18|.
CASSPGQGSQPQHF
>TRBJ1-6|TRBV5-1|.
CASSLGQSSGMSSYNSPLHF
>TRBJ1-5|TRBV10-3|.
CAIGGSDNQPQHF
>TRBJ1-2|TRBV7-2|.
CASSLEVRVSGGYTF
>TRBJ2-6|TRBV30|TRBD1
CAWSADRGYLSGANVLTF
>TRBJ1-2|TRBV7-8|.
CASSLLQGYGYTF
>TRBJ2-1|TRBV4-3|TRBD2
CASSQGYGPGLAGGNEQFF
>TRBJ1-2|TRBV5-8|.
CASSPTWGGGYTF
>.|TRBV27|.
CASRWSTASYEQYF
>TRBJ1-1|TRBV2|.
CASSLAGANPNTEAFF
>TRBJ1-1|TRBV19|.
CASSIVYGNTEAFF
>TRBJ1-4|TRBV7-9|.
CASRRGGAEEKLFF
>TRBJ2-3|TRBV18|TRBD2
CASSPTDRGGSDTQYF
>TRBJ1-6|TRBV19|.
CASSTGYSYNSPLHF
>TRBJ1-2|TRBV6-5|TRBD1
CASGPGGMDYGYTF
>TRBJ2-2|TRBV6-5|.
CASSYEIPNTGELFF
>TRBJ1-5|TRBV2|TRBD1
CASSLLGQGGQPQHF
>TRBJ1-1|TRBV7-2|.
CASSPSMNTEAFF